This record looks at one TCR beta chain sequence and its context. Antigen specificity is unknown. This may be a read error, as it is one base from a much larger clone. The length of the CDR3 is 14 residues. The germline gives CDR1 DFQATT, CDR2 SNEGSKA (reference sequence). The record originates from a study of blood T cells in healthy people across ages. The study, taken as a whole, reports: Comparison with aged donors showed that long-lived donors had more naive CD4+ cells and higher diversity. Diversity estimated from one million T cells was considered an underestimate.

For the second PCR, which ran for roughly 7 to 11 cycles, a sample-barcoded 5' primer and a J-beta primer mix were used. Every sample gave at least 3 million paired-end reads containing CDR3. Each CDR3 protein gets one entry after TCRdb re-called the 5' RACE reads with MiXCR. The sample contains fewer than 950,000 distinct CDR3 sequences, around 34% of which appear only once. The clonotype was recovered from a man aged 18 to 29 in good health. Sequencing was carried out using blood. The chain couples TRBV20-1 to TRBJ2-5, with D perhaps assigned TRBD1 or TRBD2 (5 bases each). This CDR3 reads CIARAPRGEETQYF. The CDR3 DNA is TGCATTGCTAGAGCCCCGAGGGGCGAAGAGACCCAGTACTTC.